The 2 T cell receptor beta chains in this list originate from one sample, sequenced in a study of vaccination effects on CD4 cells after COVID-19. Profiled with immunoSEQ multiplex PCR; TCRdb holds only in-frame clones, not every one. Of 30,000 to 40,000 clones in the sample, around 67% were seen once. Under the ViraFEST assay, PBMC were stimulated with viral peptide pools so that antigen-specific CD4+ T cells expanded. Sequencing was performed afterwards. Researchers isolated CD4+ T cells once about eleven days of culture had elapsed. A positive SARS-CoV-2 PCR test fell between March and December 2020. Their antigens are not known. The source was CD4+ T cells from PBMCs cultured with a peptide pool, collected before COVID-19 vaccination. The source of these receptors is a human donor who had a prior SARS-CoV-2 infection.

This clone was seen a few times. The chain recombines TRBV9 with TRBJ2-3, with no clear D. Trimming took off 0 bases at V and 4 bases at J, with 3 bases between the two ends. The CDR3 runs 12 residues. The germline V gene encodes CDR1 SGDLS and CDR2 YYNGEE. CDR3 DNA sequence: TGTGCCAGCAGCGTAGATGCAGATACGCAGTATTTT. It codes for CASSVDADTQYF.

The rearrangement links TRBV11-2 to TRBJ2-1; D possibly matches TRBD1 or TRBD2 (7 bases each). With 3 bases removed from V and 4 bases from J, the gap between germline ends came to 13 bases. The V gene's germline CDR1 is SGHAT and CDR2 FQNNGV. The CDR3 totals 15 residues. The CDR3 sequence: CASSLGGGAYNEQFF. Here the CDR3 DNA reads TGTGCCAGCAGCTTGGGAGGGGGCGCATACAATGAGCAGTTCTTC.